The 6 T cell receptor beta chains below all came from one sample that was sequenced in a study of cytomegalovirus exposure and HLA in healthy donors. In the PCR, 60 Vbeta and 13 Jbeta primers were used. Sequencing was performed with immunoSEQ multiplex PCR; in TCRdb, only in-frame clones are kept and a portion is missing. The sample holds about 190,000 clones; over 80% are singletons and the top ten take 0.95% to 1.5%. Sequencing was carried out using PBMCs. These receptors were taken from a boy between 2 and 10 years old in good health and CMV-seronegative.

This chain uses TRBV9 with TRBJ2-3; 7 bases are a match to TRBD1. This CDR3 spans 17 amino acids. Trimming cost V 1 base and J 1 base; bases outside gene matches: 9. Germline V CDR1 and CDR2: SGDLS, YYNGEE. In nucleotides, the CDR3 is TGTGCCAGCAGCGTACAGGGGGTACTTCTAGGCACAGATACGCAGTATTTT. Translated, it gives CASSVQGVLLGTDTQYF.

J is TRBJ2-5 and V is TRBV29-1; TRBD1 might be the D (6 bases). The tail of the sequence fits TRBJ2-7 better, so the J call may be wrong. The V gene's germline CDR1 is SQVTM and CDR2 ANQGSEA. The CDR3 sequence is 14 residues long. Written as DNA, the CDR3 is TGCAGCGCCTACCGGGACACGGATGGACACGAGCAGTACTTC. It encodes CSAYRDTDGHEQYF.

The chain combines TRBV11-2 with TRBJ1-1; D remains unclear. The CDR3 consists of 13 residues. The germline V gene has CDR1 SGHAT and CDR2 FQNNGV. Trimming left V 5 bases short and J 1 base short, with 8 bases between. The CDR3 nucleotides read TGTGCCAGCAGCCCCGAGGGGAACACTGAAGCTTTCTTT. Its protein is CASSPEGNTEAFF.

The chain links TRBV7-6 to TRBJ1-1; the D is unclear. Germline assignment: CDR1 SGHVS and CDR2 FNYEAQ. V was trimmed by 5 bases and J by 6 bases, leaving 16 bases between them. This CDR3 contains 14 residues. CDR3 DNA sequence: TGTGCCAGCAGCCCCTTGGTCTATAGTCCTGAAGCTTTCTTT. Its protein is CASSPLVYSPEAFF.

The V gene is TRBV2, the J gene TRBJ2-1; 12 nucleotides match TRBD2. The CDR3 is 17 amino acids. V lost 5 bases to trimming and J lost 5 bases; unmatched junction nucleotides: 10. CDR1 and CDR2 (germline): SNHLY, FYNNEI. The chain's CDR3 is CASSTPWTSGTDNEQFF. In nucleotides, the CDR3 is TGTGCCAGCAGTACACCCTGGACTAGCGGGACAGACAATGAGCAGTTCTTC.

For this clone: Other nucleotide sequences in the sample specify the same CDR3. This chain joins TRBV15 and TRBJ1-1; 7 positions agree with TRBD1. The germline V gene has CDR1 LNHNV and CDR2 YYDKDF (reference sequence). V was pared by 1 base and J by 11 bases, with 16 bases of the junction left unmatched. This CDR3 has 16 amino acids. This CDR3 is CATSRGGTASGIGAFF. The CDR3 coding sequence is TGTGCCACCAGCAGAGGTGGGACAGCCAGTGGGATCGGGGCTTTCTTT. Full variable domain (outside the CDR3, taken from reference TRBV15 and TRBJ1-1): DAMVIQNPRYQVTQFGKPVTLSCSQTLNHNVMYWYQQKSSQAPKLLFHYYDKDFNNEADTPDNFQSRRPNTSFCFLDIRSPGLGDTAMYLCATSRGGTASGIGAFFGQGTRLTVV.